This T cell receptor (beta chain) was sequenced in a study of T cells in Graves' hyperthyroidism and ophthalmopathy. Reasons for excluding patients were uncontrolled infection, other autoimmune disease, pregnancy or lactation. Together with thyroid ultrasound, orbital computed tomography, serum thyroxine and TRAb, clinical symptoms were used for diagnoses. RNA transcripts yielded amplified TCR beta CDR3 regions. A first-round RT-PCR of the TCR CDR3 used the HTBI primer set. One entry per CDR3 protein, called by TCRdb with MiXCR from the multiplex PCR reads. The sample has roughly 500,000 distinct CDR3 sequences, 40% to 55% seen once. Broader study findings: A 13 V-J signature model discriminated ophthalmopathy versus stable hyperthyroidism. Most thyroid clonotypes that were expanded above 0.001 also turned up in blood.

Details on this clonotype: Its antigen is undetermined.

This receptor was identified in an adult woman with Graves' disease, either hyperthyroidism or ophthalmopathy (not recorded which). Sequenced: peripheral blood or thyroid tissue (not recorded which).

CDR3 in amino acids: CASSELITGIPYEQYF. CDR3 sequence (DNA): TGTGCCAGCAGTGAATTGATCACGGGAATCCCCTACGAGCAGTACTTC. The chain combines TRBV25-1 with TRBJ2-7; possibly TRBD2 for D (5 bases). The CDR3 spans 16 residues. The V gene lost 1 base and the J gene lost 2 bases, with 15 bases spanning the gap. Germline V gene data show CDR1 as MGHDK and CDR2 as SYGVNS.